The rows below give T cell receptor beta chains drawn from one sample of a study of read filtering for tumor transcriptome and immune sequencing. TCRdb passed the reads through MiXCR, listing each CDR3 protein once. The sample contains around 50,000 distinct CDR3 sequences, 20% to 25% of which appear only once. Input material: a population of CD138-negative cells sorted from bone marrow. All receptors derive from a donor at least 40 years old with multiple myeloma. Both conserved end residues are part of each CDR3. Each record gives: J gene, clone size, V gene, D gene, CDR3 protein, CDR3 DNA. A D gene is named only where the DNA matches it firmly. A clone size is listed for some rows: how often the clone was seen (once, few, many), or a class if it is expanded.

j_gene: TRBJ1-1
abundance: many
v_gene: TRBV6-5
d_gene: -
CDR3aa: CASRPEAVNTEAFF
CDR3nt: TGTGCCAGCAGACCCGAGGCGGTGAACACTGAAGCTTTCTTT

j_gene: TRBJ2-2
abundance: many
v_gene: TRBV6-1
d_gene: TRBD2
CDR3aa: CASRSLAGEDTGELFF
CDR3nt: TGTGCCAGCAGATCATTAGCGGGAGAGGATACCGGGGAGCTGTTTTTT

j_gene: TRBJ2-1
abundance: -
v_gene: TRBV9
d_gene: -
CDR3aa: CASSPFSLSRPPNERFF
CDR3nt: TGTGCCAGCAGCCCATTTAGTCTATCCAGGCCCCCCAATGAGCGGTTCTTC

j_gene: TRBJ2-2
abundance: many
v_gene: TRBV7-7
d_gene: -
CDR3aa: CASSLTGANTGELFF
CDR3nt: TGTGCTAGCAGCTTAACGGGAGCCAACACCGGGGAGCTGTTTTTT

j_gene: TRBJ2-2
abundance: many
v_gene: TRBV29-1
d_gene: -
CDR3aa: CSVAENTGELFF
CDR3nt: TGCAGCGTTGCGGAGAACACCGGGGAGCTGTTTTTT

j_gene: TRBJ2-1
abundance: many
v_gene: TRBV10-3
d_gene: TRBD2
CDR3aa: CAISDPRASGGSSSYNEQFF
CDR3nt: TGTGCCATCAGTGACCCCAGGGCTAGCGGGGGGTCGAGCTCCTACAATGAGCAGTTCTTC

j_gene: TRBJ2-1
abundance: many
v_gene: TRBV4-1
d_gene: TRBD1
CDR3aa: CASSGPRDRAYNEQFF
CDR3nt: TGCGCCAGCAGCGGACCCCGGGACAGAGCCTACAATGAGCAGTTCTTC

j_gene: TRBJ2-5
abundance: many
v_gene: TRBV19
d_gene: TRBD1
CDR3aa: CASSRQGTVETQYF
CDR3nt: TGTGCCAGTAGTCGACAGGGGACGGTTGAGACCCAGTACTTC

j_gene: TRBJ2-1
abundance: many
v_gene: TRBV6-4
d_gene: TRBD2
CDR3aa: CASSRSSGGYNEQFF
CDR3nt: TGTGCCAGCAGTAGATCTAGCGGGGGATACAATGAGCAGTTCTTC

j_gene: TRBJ2-2
abundance: few
v_gene: TRBV18
d_gene: TRBD2
CDR3aa: CASSPPSKRGTGELFF
CDR3nt: TGTGCCAGCTCACCACCGTCTAAGCGGGGGACCGGGGAGCTGTTTTTT

j_gene: TRBJ2-1
abundance: many
v_gene: TRBV6-2/TRBV6-3
d_gene: TRBD2
CDR3aa: CASRPSGGSYNEQFF
CDR3nt: TGTGCCAGCAGGCCTAGCGGGGGTTCCTACAATGAGCAGTTCTTC

j_gene: TRBJ2-3
abundance: many
v_gene: TRBV14
d_gene: TRBD1
CDR3aa: CASSQVVGGWGTDTQYF
CDR3nt: TGTGCCAGCAGCCAAGTCGTAGGGGGCTGGGGGACAGATACGCAGTATTTT

j_gene: TRBJ2-2
abundance: many
v_gene: TRBV10-2
d_gene: -
CDR3aa: CASLGTTNTGELFF
CDR3nt: TGCGCCAGTTTGGGGACAACGAACACCGGGGAGCTGTTTTTT

j_gene: TRBJ2-7
abundance: many
v_gene: TRBV28
d_gene: -
CDR3aa: CASSLLQYEQYF
CDR3nt: TGTGCCAGCAGTTTATTACAGTACGAGCAGTACTTC

j_gene: TRBJ1-1
abundance: many
v_gene: TRBV29-1
d_gene: TRBD1
CDR3aa: CSVGQGRLTEAFF
CDR3nt: TGCAGCGTCGGACAGGGGCGGTTAACTGAAGCTTTCTTT

j_gene: TRBJ2-2
abundance: many
v_gene: TRBV5-8
d_gene: TRBD1
CDR3aa: CASSHTGTALVGELFF
CDR3nt: TGTGCCAGCAGCCACACCGGGACAGCCTTGGTCGGGGAGCTGTTTTTT

j_gene: TRBJ1-1
abundance: many
v_gene: TRBV7-9
d_gene: -
CDR3aa: CASSEVMDTEAFF
CDR3nt: TGTGCCAGCAGCGAGGTGATGGACACTGAAGCTTTCTTT

j_gene: TRBJ1-5
abundance: few
v_gene: TRBV5-6
d_gene: -
CDR3aa: CASSPGEGQPQHF
CDR3nt: TGTGCCAGCAGCCCGGGGGAGGGGCAGCCCCAGCATTTT

j_gene: TRBJ1-1
abundance: -
v_gene: TRBV28
d_gene: TRBD1
CDR3aa: CASGLGQTGAEAFF
CDR3nt: TGTGCCAGCGGCTTGGGACAGACGGGTGCTGAAGCTTTCTTT

j_gene: TRBJ2-7
abundance: many
v_gene: TRBV5-1
d_gene: TRBD1
CDR3aa: CASSLVDWTGDPYEQYF
CDR3nt: TGCGCCAGCAGCTTGGTTGACTGGACAGGGGATCCCTACGAGCAGTACTTC

j_gene: TRBJ2-1
abundance: many
v_gene: TRBV29-1
d_gene: -
CDR3aa: CSVMRAGGDYNEQFF
CDR3nt: TGCAGCGTTATGAGAGCAGGGGGGGATTACAATGAGCAGTTCTTC

j_gene: TRBJ1-5
abundance: many
v_gene: TRBV28
d_gene: -
CDR3aa: CASNRGSQPQHF
CDR3nt: TGTGCCAGCAACCGCGGTAGTCAGCCCCAGCATTTT

j_gene: TRBJ2-2
abundance: many
v_gene: TRBV28
d_gene: -
CDR3aa: CASSFRAGGGELFF
CDR3nt: TGTGCCAGCAGTTTCAGGGCAGGTGGCGGGGAGCTGTTTTTT

j_gene: TRBJ2-1
abundance: medium-sized
v_gene: TRBV5-1
d_gene: TRBD1
CDR3aa: CASSPGQGAGAVEQFF
CDR3nt: TGCGCCAGCAGCCCCGGACAGGGGGCGGGAGCGGTTGAGCAGTTCTTC

j_gene: TRBJ1-1
abundance: many
v_gene: TRBV7-7
d_gene: -
CDR3aa: CASSRDQNTEAFF
CDR3nt: TGTGCTAGCAGCCGCGACCAGAACACTGAAGCTTTCTTT

j_gene: TRBJ2-3
abundance: many
v_gene: TRBV7-9
d_gene: TRBD2
CDR3aa: CASSRRADQRGYTDTQYF
CDR3nt: TGTGCCAGCAGCCGCAGGGCAGACCAGCGGGGCTACACAGATACGCAGTATTTT

j_gene: TRBJ2-1
abundance: medium-sized
v_gene: TRBV10-3
d_gene: TRBD2
CDR3aa: CAISESTVAGGLNEQFF
CDR3nt: TGTGCCATCAGTGAGTCGACAGTAGCGGGAGGTTTAAATGAGCAGTTCTTC